This T cell receptor (beta chain) was found in a study of human T cells and chemical hapten exposure. Looking at the study overall: Read at 6 days, the patch tests placed 0.01% DPC on the upper back. Alopecia areata, totalis or universalis affected patients, mainly female.

The V end was cut by 0 bases, the J end by 6 bases, with 12 bases between. This CDR3 has 14 amino acids. CDR1 is MGHRA, CDR2 YSYEKL, per germline. This clonotype turned up a few times. Its antigen is still unknown. Study-wide results and caveats: Sensitizing with DPC caused no change in TCRs above 1 in 1000 frequency.

This sample's time point: patch test 3, about 24 weeks after DPC sensitization. Stated treatment: therapeutic diphenylcyclopropenone sensitization with weekly scalp DPC. TCRdb recomputed calls from the RACE reads with MiXCR, one row per CDR3 protein. The profile shows around 200,000 distinct CDR3 sequences, 24% of them singletons. The sequenced sample was whole blood, obtained in connection with sensitization to the hapten diphenylcyclopropenone (DPC). The chain joins TRBV4-1 to TRBJ2-7; no reliable D call. The clonotype originates from a woman between 40 and 55 years old with alopecia areata. Some clones in this sample may be carry-over from other donors' samples. The CDR3 bases are TGCGCCAGCAGCCAAGATGCCCCCTCGGGCGAGCAGTACTTC. It is translated as CASSQDAPSGEQYF.